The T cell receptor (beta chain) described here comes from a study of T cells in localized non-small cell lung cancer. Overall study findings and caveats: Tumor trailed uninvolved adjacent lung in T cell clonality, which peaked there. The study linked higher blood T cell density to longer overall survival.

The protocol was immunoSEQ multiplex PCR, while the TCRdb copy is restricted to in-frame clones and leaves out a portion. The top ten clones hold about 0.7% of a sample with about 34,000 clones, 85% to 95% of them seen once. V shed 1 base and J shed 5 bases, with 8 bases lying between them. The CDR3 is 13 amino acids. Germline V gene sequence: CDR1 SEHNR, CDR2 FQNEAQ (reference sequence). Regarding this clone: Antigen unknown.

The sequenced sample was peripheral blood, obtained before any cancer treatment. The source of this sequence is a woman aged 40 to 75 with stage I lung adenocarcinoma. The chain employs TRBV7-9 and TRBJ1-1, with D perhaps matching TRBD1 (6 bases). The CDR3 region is CASSLEGGTEAFF. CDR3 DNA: TGTGCCAGCAGCTTAGAAGGGGGGACTGAAGCTTTCTTT.